This T cell receptor (beta chain) was identified in a study of PD-1 blockade in classical Hodgkin lymphoma (dated by TCRdb to the early 2020s). Background on the whole study: Nivolumab dosing was 3 mg/kg intravenously every 2 weeks, continuing until either disease progression or unacceptable toxicity. The study used TCR beta sequencing and CyTOF to define a peripheral blood immune signature of response to PD-1 blockade in classical Hodgkin lymphoma. Findings and caveats that apply to the study as a whole: Diversity was lower in patients who began nivolumab less than 1 year after ASCT, so these patients were left out of later analyses to avoid confounding by immune reconstitution. CD4+ but not CD8+ TCR diversity rose significantly by C4D1 (p=0.0027 vs p=0.16), most apparent in complete responders (p=0.02). Only a single clinical trial cohort was studied, and what caused the repertoire differences, possibly disease activity or prior therapy, remained undefined. Newly diagnosed patients were reported to have lower baseline TCR diversity than healthy donors, and relapsed/refractory patients were reported to have lower baseline TCR diversity still. Trial patients with a complete response had baseline diversity similar to that of newly diagnosed patients, while partial responders and progressors had significantly lower diversity.

The Qiagen DNeasy kit was used to extract genomic DNA both from unsorted PBMCs and from the negatively selected CD4+ and CD8+ fractions. TCR beta CDR3 regions were subjected to amplification by immunoSEQ multiplex PCR with primers that anneal to V and J segments. A synthetic immune receptor repertoire was used to minimize amplification bias, and any residual bias was removed computationally once sequencing was done. The source study handled its data this way. Custom Python scripts were used to quantify repertoire diversity as the Shannon entropy index. The unsorted, CD4+ and CD8+ repertoires were each analyzed separately, with the exception of combined analyses, where CD4+ and CD8+ sequences were merged in silico. A clone counted as expanded when the clone's frequency after treatment rose at least 2-fold relative to C1D1, and clones undetected at baseline were given a pseudocount of 0.5. Clones with 0 or 1 copy at C1D1 were defined as singleton clones, while clones with 2 or more copies were defined as non-singleton clones. Clones expanded in unsorted samples were labelled as CD4+, CD8+ or unknown by matching protein sequences in sorted samples from the same patient. Diversity changes from C1D1 to C4D1 were tested in paired samples using Wilcoxon tests. In its TCRdb copy, this immuneACCESS table keeps in-frame sequences only and misses some clones. Where compared with another copy, unresolved V genes explain less than half of these, and the others have no known cause. D and trimming come from the DNA, and the V and J calls and clone size come from that table. Present in this sample are 50,000 to 85,000 clones, about 64% of which were seen just once. 7.5% to 10% of the sample comes from the top ten.

Details on this clone: The antigen it recognizes is unknown. Per-base qualities were not stored, and no clone one base away is much larger.

Interpreted using the paper, the time point label stands for: cycle 2 day 1 (C2D1) of nivolumab. Every trial patient had relapsed after autologous stem cell transplantation, and cohorts A, B and C differed in prior brentuximab vedotin exposure. The trial cohort comprised fewer than 65 patients with relapsed/refractory classical Hodgkin lymphoma whose best overall responses were complete response, partial response or progressive disease. Single-agent nivolumab was administered to trial patients in the multi-cohort phase II CheckMate 205 trial. An independent review committee assessed best overall response using the 2007 International Working Group response criteria. Trial PBMCs were collected just before the start of nivolumab (C1D1) and during therapy at cycle 2 day 1 and cycle 4 day 1. Peripheral blood was collected in 8 mL Vacutainer Cell Preparation Tubes, from which PBMCs were isolated by centrifugation and then cryopreserved.

Deletion took 6 bases off V and 1 base off J, with a span of 12 bases between the germline ends. Taken from the germline V gene, the CDR1 and CDR2 loops are MNHEY and SVGAGI. There are 14 amino acids in the CDR3, from cysteine to phenylalanine inclusive. The entry retains the CDR3 DNA only, 42 bases that are in frame from base 1. This specimen was peripheral blood mononuclear cells (PBMCs), taken before the second cycle of nivolumab. This chain is built from TRBV6-5 and TRBJ1-2; a weak D assignment points to TRBD1 (5 bases agree). This sequence was found in a human donor with classical Hodgkin lymphoma. The CDR3 has the sequence CASRPGQINYGYTF. The DNA sequence follows: TGTGCCAGCAGACCCGGACAAATTAACTATGGCTACACCTTC.